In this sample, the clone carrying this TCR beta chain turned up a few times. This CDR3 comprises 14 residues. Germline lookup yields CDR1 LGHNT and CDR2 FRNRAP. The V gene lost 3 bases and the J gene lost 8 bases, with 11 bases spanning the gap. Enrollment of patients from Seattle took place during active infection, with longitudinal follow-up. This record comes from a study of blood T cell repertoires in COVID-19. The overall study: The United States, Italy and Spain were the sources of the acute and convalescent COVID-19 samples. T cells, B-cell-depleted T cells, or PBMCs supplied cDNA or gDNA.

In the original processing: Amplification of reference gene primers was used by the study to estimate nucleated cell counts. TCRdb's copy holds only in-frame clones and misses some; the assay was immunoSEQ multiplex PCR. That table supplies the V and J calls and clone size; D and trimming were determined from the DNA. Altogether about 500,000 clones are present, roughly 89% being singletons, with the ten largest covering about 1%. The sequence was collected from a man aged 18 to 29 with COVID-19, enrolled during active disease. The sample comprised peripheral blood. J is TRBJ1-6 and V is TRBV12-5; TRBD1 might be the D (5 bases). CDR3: CASGFSGGDSPLHF. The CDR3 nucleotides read TGTGCTAGTGGTTTCTCGGGGGGGGATTCACCCCTCCACTTT. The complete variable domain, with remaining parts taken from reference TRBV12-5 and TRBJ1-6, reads DARVTQTPRHKVTEMGQEVTMRCQPILGHNTVFWYRQTMMQGLELLAYFRNRAPLDDSGMPKDRFSAEMPDATLATLKIQPSEPRDSAVYFCASGFSGGDSPLHFGNGTRLTVT.